This TCR beta chain came from a study of T cell responses to AZD1222 COVID-19 vaccine. Assay used: immunoSEQ multiplex PCR; TCRdb lists only in-frame clones, some missing. Of 100,000 to 120,000 clones listed, 80% to 95% are singletons. This clone occurred once. Its antigen remains unknown. Trimming shortened V by 6 bases and J by 5 bases, and 10 bases separated the two germline ends. Germline V gene data show CDR1 as DFQATT and CDR2 as SNEGSKA (reference sequence). This CDR3 spans 11 amino acids. General study findings and limits: White British ancestry dominated among donors, who included more females, and clonal diversity was possibly underestimated.

The receptor was isolated from an adult who received the AZD1222 COVID-19 vaccine. The genes are TRBV20-1 and TRBJ1-2, with no clear D. This sample comprised peripheral blood, obtained 28 days after the second AZD1222 dose. Here the CDR3 reads CSAATGYGYTF. The CDR3 nucleotides are TGCAGTGCCGCGACGGGATATGGCTACACCTTC.